These 23 T cell receptor beta chains were sequenced from one sample in a study of T-cell reconstitution after alpha-beta-depleted transplantation in children. Unique molecular identifiers were incorporated into the prepared TCRbeta library. Each CDR3 protein is one row after TCRdb ran MiXCR on the PCR reads. Seen here are 45,000 or so distinct CDR3 sequences, roughly 52% observed once, and the top ten hold 35% to 40%. Sample: peripheral blood, taken before TCRalphabeta/CD19-depleted stem cell transplant. The source is a boy under two years old with SCID, due to receive a stem cell transplant.

The chain employs TRBV20-1 and TRBJ2-1; TRBD1 is a possible D gene (6 bases). The V and J ends lost 5 bases and 0 bases respectively, with 23 bases between them. This CDR3 has 18 amino acids. Germline V gene lookup returns CDR1 DFQATT and CDR2 SNEGSKA (reference sequence). This CDR3 is CSALTGFEGDFSYNEQFF. The DNA of the CDR3 is TGCAGTGCTTTGACTGGTTTTGAGGGGGATTTCTCCTACAATGAGCAGTTCTTC.

The V gene is TRBV20-1, the J gene TRBJ2-1; D may correspond to TRBD1 or TRBD2 (6 bases each). V was trimmed by 6 bases and J by 8 bases, leaving 20 bases between them. The CDR3 extends over 14 amino acids. Germline loops: CDR1 DFQATT, CDR2 SNEGSKA (reference sequence). The CDR3 spells CSAPSSGAGDEQFF. CDR3 in DNA: TGCAGTGCCCCCAGCTCGGGGGCCGGCGATGAGCAGTTCTTC.

This clonotype has a count of ten or more. CDR3 sequence: CASSQNPGYEQYF. CDR3 coding DNA: TGTGCCAGCAGCCAAAATCCTGGTTACGAGCAGTACTTC. This rearrangement joins TRBV4-2 to TRBJ2-7; no firm D call. Trimming took 2 bases from V and 4 from J, leaving 9 bases between them. Germline V gene lookup returns CDR1 LGHNA and CDR2 YNFKEQ. There are 13 residues in the CDR3.

This clonotype was seen more than once but under ten times. This chain joins TRBV6-1 and TRBJ1-5, with D unclear. The CDR3 has 15 residues. CDR1 is MNHNS, CDR2 SASEGT, per germline. V was trimmed by 5 bases and J by 1 base, leaving 12 bases between them. The CDR3 coding sequence is TGTGCCAGCAGTACGCCCGTTGGGAGCAATCAGCCCCAGCATTTT. Its protein product is CASSTPVGSNQPQHF.

V is TRBV4-2 and J is TRBJ2-7; a possible D gene is TRBD2 (6 bases). Germline assignment: CDR1 LGHNA and CDR2 YNFKEQ. The CDR3 totals 14 residues. Trimming took off 8 bases at V and 6 bases at J, with 20 bases between the two ends. CDR3 in DNA: TGTGCCAGCGGCCCTGGGCGGGGTCTCCCCGAGCAGTACTTC. Amino acids: CASGPGRGLPEQYF.

The chain employs TRBV12-3 or TRBV12-4 and TRBJ2-7; 14 bases agree with TRBD2. The V gene end was trimmed by 5 bases and the J gene end by 9 bases; junction bases not matched to a gene: 3. CDR3 length: 13 residues. The CDR3 sequence: CASSTGTSGGQYF. The CDR3 DNA reads TGTGCCAGCAGTACTGGGACTAGCGGGGGGCAGTACTTC.

This clonotype appeared a few times. The gene calls are TRBV5-1 and TRBJ2-7, with a possible D match to TRBD1 (6 bases). Trimming took off 4 bases at V and 2 bases at J, with 10 bases between the two ends. This CDR3 is built from 13 residues. Germline values: CDR1 SGHRS, CDR2 YFSETQ. For the CDR3, the DNA is TGCGCCAGCAGCCCACGGGACACCTACGAGCAGTACTTC. Amino acids: CASSPRDTYEQYF.

With regard to this clonotype: With a much larger clone just one base away, this may be a read error. The CDR3 here is CASTETPQGADTQYF. CDR3 coding DNA: TGCGCCAGCACCGAGACCCCCCAGGGAGCAGATACGCAGTATTTT. The gene calls are TRBV5-1 and TRBJ2-3; D is perhaps TRBD1 or TRBD2 (5 bases each). CDR1 is SGHRS and CDR2 is YFSETQ in the germline V gene. There are 15 residues in the CDR3. The V end lost 6 bases, the J end lost 4 bases, and 18 bases lay between the germline ends.

CDR3 sequence reads: CASSPGDYLGEQFF. The CDR3 DNA follows: TGTGCCAGCAGTCCAGGGGACTATTTAGGCGAGCAGTTCTTC. V usage is TRBV27 and J usage is TRBJ2-1; a weak D match, TRBD2 (7 bases). Germline CDR1 MNHEY, CDR2 SMNVEV (reference sequence). V was shortened by 5 bases and J by 10 bases, with 18 bases between the two germline ends. CDR3 length equals 14 residues.

The CDR3 protein is CASNGGGAKYF. In nucleotides, the CDR3 is TGTGCCAGCAATGGCGGGGGGGCTAAGTATTTT. This sequence joins TRBV6-5 and TRBJ2-3, with TRBD2 matching over 9 bases. CDR1 and CDR2 from the germline V gene are MNHEY and SVGAGI. V gave up 7 bases and J gave up 13 bases; unmatched junction bases: 6. The CDR3 loop spans 11 amino acids.

This clonotype appeared once. The J gene is TRBJ1-2, the V gene TRBV7-9, with D unresolved. V gave up 1 base and J gave up 4 bases, with 13 bases separating them. The V gene's germline CDR1 is SEHNR and CDR2 FQNEAQ (reference sequence). This CDR3 region has 15 residues. In DNA form, the CDR3 reads TGTGCCAGCAGCTTAGGGGAGACCCGGACCTATGGCTACACCTTC. As protein: CASSLGETRTYGYTF.

The CDR3 DNA reads TGTGCCAGCAGCTTAGTGGGGGGCGGAGGTGGGCCCCAGCATTTT. This gives the protein CASSLVGGGGGPQHF. J is TRBJ1-5 and V is TRBV7-8, with D tentatively TRBD1 (6 bases). V lost 1 base and J 9 bases, leaving 16 bases between the germline ends. Germline V gives CDR1 SGHVS, CDR2 FQNEAQ. This CDR3 has 15 amino acids.

This clonotype was seen more than once but under ten times. This rearrangement joins TRBV29-1 to TRBJ2-7; 8 positions match TRBD1. The CDR3 totals 12 residues. Germline V gene lookup returns CDR1 SQVTM and CDR2 ANQGSEA. V dropped 7 bases and J dropped 9; count of bases not matched to a gene: 11. DNA of the CDR3: TGCAGCGCGCGGACAGGGCCCACCGGGCAGTACTTC. Translated: CSARTGPTGQYF.

The J gene is TRBJ2-7, the V gene TRBV2, with TRBD2 identical over 8 bases. With V trimmed by 1 base and J by 3 bases, 8 bases remained unmatched. CDR3 size: 16 residues. Germline assignment: CDR1 SNHLY and CDR2 FYNNEI. CDR3 nucleotide sequence: TGTGCCAGCAGTGAAGTATATAGCGGGACCTTCTACGAGCAGTACTTC. Amino acids: CASSEVYSGTFYEQYF.

This clonotype was detected a few times. The V gene is TRBV7-2, the J gene TRBJ2-7; 12 bases match TRBD2. CDR1 is SGHTA, CDR2 FQGNSA, per germline. Trimming cost V 5 bases and J 3 bases; bases outside gene matches: 8. The CDR3 has 16 residues. The CDR3 DNA is TGTGCCAGCAGCCTCGGACTAGCGGGGAATCGCTACGAGCAGTACTTC. As protein: CASSLGLAGNRYEQYF.

Only a few counts were recorded for this clonotype. J is TRBJ1-3 and V is TRBV3-1, with 9 bases fitting TRBD1. J lost 0 bases, V lost 10 bases, and 16 bases had no gene match. The CDR3 has 18 residues. Germline V gene sequence: CDR1 LGHDT, CDR2 YNNKEL (reference sequence). CDR3 sequence: CATCRASGTGTSGNTIYF. CDR3 bases: TGTGCCACCTGCCGCGCCTCCGGGACAGGGACCTCTGGAAACACCATATATTTT.

The gene calls are TRBV11-1 and TRBJ1-2, with 7 bases identical to TRBD1. Trimming removed 5 bases from V and 1 base from J; junction bases left unmatched: 7. Germline V gene data show CDR1 as SGHAT and CDR2 as FQDESV (reference sequence). The CDR3 extends over 15 amino acids. The DNA of the CDR3 is TGTGCCAGCAGCCCGGGACAGACCCATAACTATGGCTACACCTTC. This translates into CASSPGQTHNYGYTF. The whole variable domain, filled in from reference TRBV11-1 and TRBJ1-2, reads EAEVAQSPRYKITEKSQAVAFWCDPISGHATLYWYRQILGQGPELLVQFQDESVVDDSQLPKDRFSAERLKGVDSTLKIQPAELGDSAMYLCASSPGQTHNYGYTFGSGTRLTVV.

The chain carries TRBV29-1 and TRBJ2-5; D is perhaps TRBD1 or TRBD2 (5 bases each). Trimming cost V 5 bases and J 5 bases, with 21 bases left between them. Per the germline V gene, CDR1 is SQVTM and CDR2 is ANQGSEA. This CDR3 comprises 15 residues. The CDR3 is CSVLSRGRIGETQYF. The CDR3 DNA reads TGCAGCGTTTTATCCCGGGGCCGGATAGGGGAGACCCAGTACTTC. The variable domain in full, with the rest retrieved from reference TRBV29-1 and TRBJ2-5, is SAVISQKPSRDICQRGTSLTIQCQVDSQVTMMFWYRQQPGQSLTLIATANQGSEATYESGFVIDKFPISRPNLTFSTLTVSNMSPEDSSIYLCSVLSRGRIGETQYFGPGTRLLVL.

This clonotype was observed once. The chain has TRBV18 and TRBJ1-2; 7 bases agree with TRBD1. Germline assignment: CDR1 KGHSH and CDR2 LQKENI. This CDR3 is 12 amino acids long. The V gene end was trimmed by 3 bases and the J gene end by 7 bases; junction bases not matched to a gene: 2. The chain's CDR3 is CASSPNRGGYTF. Written as DNA, the CDR3 is TGTGCCAGCTCACCGAACAGGGGTGGCTACACCTTC.

By sample share, this clonotype is medium-sized. This sequence joins TRBV7-9 and TRBJ2-3, with 10 bases fitting TRBD2. This CDR3 contains 17 residues. The germline gives CDR1 SEHNR, CDR2 FQNEAQ (reference sequence). Trimming removed 2 bases from V and 2 bases from J; junction bases left unmatched: 7. CDR3 sequence (DNA): TGTGCCAGCAGCTTACCGCTAGCGGGGGCCTTCACAGATACGCAGTATTTT. Amino acid sequence: CASSLPLAGAFTDTQYF.

The chain recombines TRBV7-9 with TRBJ1-1, with no clear D. Germline values: CDR1 SEHNR, CDR2 FQNEAQ (reference sequence). The CDR3 has 15 amino acids. V was pared by 4 bases and J by 4 bases, with 16 bases between. CDR3 sequence (DNA): TGTGCCAGCAGCTCCCTGGCGTTCACGGTCACTGAAGCTTTCTTT. Its protein product is CASSSLAFTVTEAFF.

The genes are TRBV15 and TRBJ2-1; 12 positions match TRBD2. The CDR3 extends over 14 amino acids. Germline-derived CDR1 and CDR2 are LNHNV and YYDKDF (reference sequence). The V and J ends lost 3 bases and 9 bases, in that order; junction bases with no gene match: 3. The CDR3 reads CATSSLTSGGEQFF. DNA of the CDR3: TGTGCCACCAGCAGCCTGACTAGCGGGGGTGAGCAGTTCTTC.

A few counts support this clonotype. The V call is TRBV4-1, the J call TRBJ2-3; 15 nucleotides align to TRBD2. V shed 1 base and J 0 bases; nucleotides not matched to a gene: 14. Germline V gene data show CDR1 as MGHRA and CDR2 as YSYEKL. CDR3 size: 22 residues. CDR3 DNA: TGCGCCAGCAGCCAAGTCGGACCGGGACTAGCGGGGGGACGTACTAGCACAGATACGCAGTATTTT. Amino acid sequence: CASSQVGPGLAGGRTSTDTQYF.